This record concerns one T cell receptor beta chain sequence. The antigen remains unidentified. PCR amplification relied on 60 Vbeta primers (plus 13 Jbeta primers). Here immunoSEQ multiplex PCR was the method, and the copy in TCRdb shows in-frame clones only, minus some. The sample lists some 60,000 clones, about 80% seen once, with under 4% in the top ten. The sample comes from a study of cytomegalovirus exposure and HLA in healthy donors. Across the whole study: Genotyping of 300 to 450 donors showed that around 85% belonged to the Caucasian-associated ancestry cluster.

Findings of the study overall: The study had only CMV serostatus as immune exposure information. The study assumed roughly uniform donor sequencing depth for presence/absence analyses.

V was shortened by 1 base and J by 0 bases, with 11 bases between the two germline ends. Germline CDR1 reads LNHNV; CDR2 reads YYDKDF (reference sequence). CDR3 length equals 16 residues. The TCR originated in a woman aged 40 to 50 in good health and CMV-seronegative. The sequenced sample consisted of PBMCs. V and J are TRBV15 and TRBJ2-3, with D possibly TRBD1 on 6 matching bases. CDR3 protein: CATSRASDSSTDTQYF. DNA of the CDR3: TGTGCCACCAGCAGAGCGTCGGACAGTAGCACAGATACGCAGTATTTT.